This TCR beta chain was recorded in a study of T-cell memory formation after mild COVID-19. Points on this clonotype: Its cognate antigen is unknown.

Overall study results and limits: The study detected some responding clones in pre-infection memory, suggesting cross-reactive memory joined.

TCRdb itself ran the 5' RACE reads through MiXCR, one entry per CDR3 protein. The sample contains approximately 490,000 distinct CDR3 sequences, about a fifth of which appear only once. V lost 5 bases and J lost 3, with 13 bases in between. The CDR3 has 14 amino acids. Germline V CDR1 and CDR2: PRHDT, FYEKMQ (reference sequence). The genes are TRBV13 and TRBJ1-1; a possible D gene is TRBD1 (5 bases). The sequenced material came from PBMCs or a T cell subset sorted from them (not recorded which). This TCR was recovered from an adult woman who had mild COVID-19 (a few samples of this study predate the infection). Cell type and time point are not known. The CDR3 sequence: CASSPRQPHTEAFF. CDR3 sequence (DNA): TGTGCCAGCAGCCCGAGACAGCCTCACACTGAAGCTTTCTTT.